The 9 T cell receptor beta chains in this list originate from one sample, sequenced in a study of T cell responses to AZD1222 COVID-19 vaccine. The data were produced by immunoSEQ multiplex PCR, yet TCRdb's version contains in-frame clones alone and is incomplete. The sample holds 150,000 to 200,000 clones; 80% to 95% are singletons and the top ten take roughly 6%. The sequenced sample was peripheral blood, obtained 28 days after the second AZD1222 dose. These TCRs come from an adult who received the AZD1222 COVID-19 vaccine.

The rearrangement joins TRBV5-1 to TRBJ2-2; the match to TRBD2 covers 9 bases. The CDR3 length is 16 residues. Germline CDR1 reads SGHRS; CDR2 reads YFSETQ. J was trimmed by 1 base and V by 4 bases; bases with no gene match: 5. CDR3 region: CASSVTSGGNTGELFF. CDR3 bases: TGCGCCAGCAGCGTGACTAGCGGAGGGAACACCGGGGAGCTGTTTTTT.

V and J are TRBV4-3 and TRBJ2-5; 7 bases are a match to TRBD2. CDR1 and CDR2 from the germline V gene are LGHNA and YSLEER. V trimming: 0 bases; J trimming: 1 base; junction bases outside the gene matches: 5. CDR3 length: 16 amino acids. The CDR3 reads CASSQDLASGQETQYF. For the CDR3, the DNA is TGCGCCAGCAGCCAAGATCTGGCTAGCGGCCAAGAGACCCAGTACTTC.

The genes are TRBV5-4 and TRBJ1-6; perhaps TRBD1 as D (5 bases). Germline-derived CDR1 and CDR2 are SGHNT and YYREEE (reference sequence). Trimming shortened V by 7 bases and J by 9 bases, and 17 bases separated the two germline ends. The CDR3 extends over 14 amino acids. In nucleotides, the CDR3 is TGTGCCAGCGGGGCTCCGGGGGATCGTTCACCCCTCCACTTT. Translated: CASGAPGDRSPLHF. Full variable domain (missing parts from reference TRBV5-4 and TRBJ1-6): ETGVTQSPTHLIKTRGQQVTLRCSSQSGHNTVSWYQQALGQGPQFIFQYYREEENGRGNFPPRFSGLQFPNYSSELNVNALELDDSALYLCASGAPGDRSPLHFGNGTRLTVT.

V and J are TRBV6-2 or TRBV6-3 and TRBJ2-5; tentative D call: TRBD1 (6 bases). The V and J ends lost 5 bases and 2 bases respectively, with 18 bases between them. CDR1 is MNHEY, CDR2 SVGEGT, per germline. The CDR3 totals 16 residues. CDR3 sequence (DNA): TGTGCCAGCAGTAGGGATTCGACAGGCAAACAAGAGACCCAGTACTTC. It encodes CASSRDSTGKQETQYF.

The rearrangement uses TRBV27 and TRBJ2-2, with D perhaps assigned TRBD1 or TRBD2 (5 bases each). Germline V gives CDR1 MNHEY, CDR2 SMNVEV (reference sequence). The CDR3 is 18 residues long. Trimming removed 3 bases at V and 2 bases at J, with 19 bases between. CDR3 region: CASSLGTGTLFNTGELFF. For the CDR3, the DNA is TGTGCCAGCAGTTTGGGGACCGGGACCCTCTTTAACACCGGGGAGCTGTTTTTT.

V usage is TRBV18 and J usage is TRBJ2-1; a possible D gene is TRBD2 (6 bases). Trimming stripped 3 bases from V and 2 bases from J, with 11 bases between. Per germline, CDR1 KGHSH and CDR2 LQKENI. CDR3 length equals 15 residues. The DNA for the CDR3 is TGTGCCAGCTCACCTCAGGGACTTACCTACAATGAGCAGTTCTTC. Translating gives CASSPQGLTYNEQFF.

The chain uses TRBV3-1 (or the pseudogene TRBV3-2) and TRBJ2-5; the match to TRBD2 covers 10 bases. Germline-derived CDR1 and CDR2 are LGHDT and YNNKEL (reference sequence). Unmatched junction bases numbered 4, after V lost 8 bases and J lost 4 bases. The CDR3 spans 13 residues. The CDR3 protein is CASSSGSSETQYF. The CDR3 DNA reads as TGTGCCAGCTCTAGCGGGAGTTCAGAGACCCAGTACTTC.

V usage is TRBV7-2 and J usage is TRBJ1-2, with D possibly TRBD1 on 5 matching bases. V was shortened by 5 bases and J by 2 bases, with 12 bases between the two germline ends. The CDR3 is made up of 14 amino acids. CDR1 is SGHTA, CDR2 FQGNSA, per germline. CDR3 in DNA: TGTGCCAGCAGCCGGGGGTACAGCAACTATGGCTACACCTTC. Protein product: CASSRGYSNYGYTF.

V and J are TRBV18 and TRBJ2-7, with 11 bases matching TRBD2. V lost 5 bases to trimming and J lost 4 bases; unmatched junction nucleotides: 4. From germline, CDR1 is KGHSH and CDR2 LQKENI. The CDR3 runs to 14 residues. CDR3 sequence reads: CASSSSGGSYEQYF. The CDR3 DNA is TGTGCCAGCTCATCTAGCGGGGGGTCGTACGAGCAGTACTTC. Based on the CDR3 plus reference TRBV18 and TRBJ2-7, the full variable domain is NAGVMQNPRHLVRRRGQEARLRCSPMKGHSHVYWYRQLPEEGLKFMVYLQKENIIDESGMPKERFSAEFPKEGPSILRIQQVVRGDSAAYFCASSSSGGSYEQYFGPGTRLTVT.